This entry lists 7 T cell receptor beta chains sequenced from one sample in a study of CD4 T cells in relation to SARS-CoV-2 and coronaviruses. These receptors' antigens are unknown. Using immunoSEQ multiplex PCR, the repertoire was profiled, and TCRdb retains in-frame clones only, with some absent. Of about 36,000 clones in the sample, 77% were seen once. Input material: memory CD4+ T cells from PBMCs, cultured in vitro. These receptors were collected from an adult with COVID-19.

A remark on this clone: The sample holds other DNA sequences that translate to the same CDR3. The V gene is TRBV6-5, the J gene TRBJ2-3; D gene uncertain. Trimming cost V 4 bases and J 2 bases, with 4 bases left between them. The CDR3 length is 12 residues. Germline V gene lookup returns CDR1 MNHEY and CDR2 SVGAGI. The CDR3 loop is CASSSTTDTQYF. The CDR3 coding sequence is TGTGCCAGCAGTTCTACCACAGATACGCAGTATTTT.

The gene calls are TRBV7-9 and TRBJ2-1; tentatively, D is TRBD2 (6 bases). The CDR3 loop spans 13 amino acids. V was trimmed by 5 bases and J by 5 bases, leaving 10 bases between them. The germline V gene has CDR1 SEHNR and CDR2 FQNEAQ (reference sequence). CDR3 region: CASSPGGDNEQFF. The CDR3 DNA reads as TGTGCCAGCAGCCCCGGGGGTGACAATGAGCAGTTCTTC.

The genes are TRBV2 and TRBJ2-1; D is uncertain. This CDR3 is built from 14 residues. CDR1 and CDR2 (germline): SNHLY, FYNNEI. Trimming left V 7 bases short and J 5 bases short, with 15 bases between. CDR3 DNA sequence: TGTGCCAGCATGTTGGGCCTCCAGGACAATGAGCAGTTCTTC. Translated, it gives CASMLGLQDNEQFF.

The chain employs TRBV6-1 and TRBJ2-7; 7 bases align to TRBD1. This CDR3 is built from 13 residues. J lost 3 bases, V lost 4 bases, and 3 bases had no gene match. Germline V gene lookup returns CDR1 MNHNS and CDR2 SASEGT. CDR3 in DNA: TGTGCCAGCAGTGCGGGACAGTTCTACGAGCAGTACTTC. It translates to CASSAGQFYEQYF.

DNA of the CDR3: TGTGCCAGCAGGGCAGGGGTCAGCACAGATACGCAGTATTTT. Translated: CASRAGVSTDTQYF. The chain carries TRBV2 and TRBJ2-3, with TRBD1 as a possible D gene (6 bases). CDR1 is SNHLY and CDR2 is FYNNEI in the germline V gene. The length of the CDR3 is 14 residues. V lost 6 bases to trimming and J lost 0 bases, with 10 bases between them.

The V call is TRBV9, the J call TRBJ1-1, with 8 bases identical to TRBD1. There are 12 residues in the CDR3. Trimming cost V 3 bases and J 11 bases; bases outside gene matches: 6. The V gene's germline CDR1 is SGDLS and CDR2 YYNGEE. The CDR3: CASSAGTGLAFF. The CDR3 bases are TGTGCCAGCAGCGCCGGGACAGGTCTGGCTTTCTTT.

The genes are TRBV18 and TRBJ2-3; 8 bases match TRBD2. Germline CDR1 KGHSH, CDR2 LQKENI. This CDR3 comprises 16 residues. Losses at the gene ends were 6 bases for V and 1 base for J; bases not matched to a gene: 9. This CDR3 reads CASSTQIAGRTDTQYF. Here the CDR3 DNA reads TGTGCCAGCTCTACCCAAATAGCGGGGCGCACAGATACGCAGTATTTT.